This TCR beta chain was profiled in a study of cytomegalovirus exposure and HLA in healthy donors. PCR was performed using 60 Vbeta and 13 Jbeta primers. This table comes from immunoSEQ multiplex PCR, and its TCRdb copy is limited to in-frame clones, with some not included. The table records 120,000 or so clones, 83% of them present only once. Points on this clone: What it recognizes is unknown.

Broader study findings: Confirmation in vitro established that a few CMV-associated chains were specific for CMV antigens.

The germline CDR1 and CDR2 sequences are KGHSH and LQKENI. V was clipped by 5 bases and J by 6 bases; unmatched bases: 8. This CDR3 has 15 amino acids. The chain links TRBV18 to TRBJ1-5, with TRBD1 matching 9 bases. Specimen: PBMCs. This clonotype originated in a man between 18 and 35 years old in good health and CMV-seropositive. The CDR3 coding sequence is TGTGCCAGCTCAACAGCCGGGACAGGGAGTCAGCCCCAGCATTTT. Its translation: CASSTAGTGSQPQHF.